The 20 T cell receptor beta chains given below trace back to one sample, sequenced in a study of T cells in Graves' hyperthyroidism and ophthalmopathy. RNA transcripts gave rise to amplified TCR beta CDR3 regions. Researchers ran a first-round RT-PCR on the TCR CDR3 using the HTBI primer set. Via MiXCR, TCRdb re-called the multiplex PCR reads, giving one row per CDR3 protein. The sample has 500,000 to 550,000 distinct CDR3 sequences, about 20% seen once; the top ten hold 40% to 50%. Material: blood. These receptors were taken from a man in his forties or fifties with Graves' ophthalmopathy.

This clonotype was seen ten or more times. The chain has TRBV20-1 and TRBJ2-7; 9 bases are shared with TRBD2. The CDR3 consists of 17 residues. J was trimmed by 2 bases and V by 0 bases; bases with no gene match: 11. The germline CDR1 and CDR2 sequences are DFQATT and SNEGSKA (reference sequence). In DNA, the CDR3 is TGCAGTGCTAGAGATTTGGCGGGAGGGGGGGGGACCTACGAGCAGTACTTC. Translation gives CSARDLAGGGGTYEQYF.

The genes are TRBV9 and TRBJ2-6; D call uncertain. V was clipped by 0 bases and J by 0 bases, with 13 bases between them. The CDR3 loop spans 18 amino acids. Germline CDR1 is SGDLS and CDR2 is YYNGEE. The CDR3 protein is CASSVEGSRSSGANVLTF. CDR3 in DNA: TGTGCCAGCAGCGTAGAAGGAAGCCGAAGCTCTGGGGCCAACGTCCTGACTTTC.

With regard to this clonotype: A read error is possible here, since a much larger clone lies one base away. The chain uses TRBV12-3 or TRBV12-4 and TRBJ2-4, with D hard to call. The CDR3 has 14 residues. Trimming took 6 bases from V and 1 from J, leaving 10 bases between them. The CDR3 spells CASSKQFAKNIQYF. DNA for the CDR3: TGTGCCAGCAGCAAACAGTTCGCCAAAAACATTCAGTACTTC.

This clonotype was seen a handful of times. This rearrangement joins TRBV5-5 to TRBJ1-2; a weak D match, TRBD1 (6 bases). The CDR3 is 16 residues long. The V end was cut by 3 bases, the J end by 0 bases, with 15 bases between. Germline assignment: CDR1 SGHKS and CDR2 YYEKEE (reference sequence). CDR3 DNA: TGTGCCAGCAGCTCATTGCTCACAGGGTCTAACTATGGCTACACCTTC. Protein sequence: CASSSLLTGSNYGYTF.

This clonotype has ten or more counts. The genes are TRBV11-2 and TRBJ2-1; D not resolved. The V gene lost 2 bases and the J gene lost 0 bases, with 11 bases spanning the gap. The CDR3 runs 16 residues. CDR1 SGHAT and CDR2 FQNNGV come from the germline V gene. DNA of the CDR3: TGTGCCAGCAGCTTAAGGCGGCAGAGCTCCTACAATGAGCAGTTCTTC. Protein: CASSLRRQSSYNEQFF.

This clonotype was detected ten times or more. This CDR3 reads CASKQGAHQPQHF. DNA of the CDR3: TGTGCCAGCAAACAGGGGGCACATCAGCCCCAGCATTTT. The rearrangement uses TRBV6-1 and TRBJ1-5; 9 bases map to TRBD1. V shed 7 bases and J 5 bases; nucleotides not matched to a gene: 3. The CDR3 totals 13 residues. Germline V gene data show CDR1 as MNHNS and CDR2 as SASEGT.

This clonotype was recorded many times. This sequence joins TRBV28 and TRBJ2-5; TRBD1 is a possible D gene (6 bases). V was pared by 7 bases and J by 2 bases, with 11 bases between. CDR1 is MDHEN, CDR2 SYDVKM, per germline. The CDR3 is 13 residues long. CDR3 protein: CASNQGRQETQYF. The DNA for the CDR3 is TGTGCCAGCAACCAGGGGAGACAAGAGACCCAGTACTTC.

This clonotype was seen once. It may be a read error: a sequence one base away is much more abundant. The CDR3 DNA is TGCGGCGTGGGGACAGGGGCATCGACTGAAGCTTTCTTT. As protein: CGVGTGASTEAFF. The genes are TRBV29-1 and TRBJ1-1, with 10 positions matching TRBD1. Germline loops: CDR1 SQVTM, CDR2 ANQGSEA. The CDR3 contains 13 residues. Combining the CDR3 with reference TRBV29-1 and TRBJ1-1 gives the whole variable domain SAVISQKPSRDICQRGTSLTIQCQVDSQVTMMFWYRQQPGQSLTLIATANQGSEATYESGFVIDKFPISRPNLTFSTLTVSNMSPEDSSIYLCGVGTGASTEAFFGQGTRLTVV.

On this clonotype: One end of the junction is discordant with germline, which a read error may explain. The chain employs TRBV28 and TRBJ2-5; possible D gene TRBD2, 6 bases. This CDR3 region has 12 residues. Germline lookup yields CDR1 MDHEN and CDR2 SYDVKM. The CDR3 region is CVSSLAEETQYF. The CDR3 DNA sequence: TGTGTCAGCAGTTTAGCGGAAGAGACCCAGTACTTC.

This clonotype was detected only once. A read error is possible here, since a much larger clone lies one base away. The chain recombines TRBV10-3 with TRBJ2-7; D is unresolved. From germline, CDR1 is ENHRY and CDR2 SYGVKD. CDR3 length equals 11 residues. Trimming removed 4 bases from V and 7 bases from J, with 8 bases in between. The CDR3 nucleotides are TGTGCCATCAGTGGGTCGTTTGAGCAGTACTTC. Its translation is CAISGSFEQYF.

In this sample, this clonotype turned up once. This may stem from a read error, because a much larger clone lies one nucleotide away. This chain links TRBV7-8 with TRBJ2-7; 8 nucleotides align to TRBD2. Losses at the gene ends were 1 base for V and 1 base for J; bases not matched to a gene: 9. The germline CDR1 and CDR2 sequences are SGHVS and FQNEAQ. The CDR3 extends over 17 amino acids. DNA for the CDR3: TGTGCCAGCAGCTTAGGGCCTAACGGGGGGGGGTCCTACGAGCAGTACTTC. Translation: CASSLGPNGGGSYEQYF. The whole variable domain, remainder taken from reference TRBV7-8 and TRBJ2-7, is GAGVSQSPRYKVAKRGQDVALRCDPISGHVSLFWYQQALGQGPEFLTYFQNEAQLDKSGLPSDRFFAERPEGSVSTLKIQRTQQEDSAVYLCASSLGPNGGGSYEQYFGPGTRLTVT.

The chain couples TRBV7-6 to TRBJ2-5; the D is unclear. Per germline, CDR1 SGHVS and CDR2 FNYEAQ. The CDR3 extends over 15 amino acids. Between the trimmed V and J ends, which lost 0 bases and 2 bases, there was a span of 10 bases. As DNA, the CDR3 is TGTGCCAGCAGCTTAGCGCGCAGGCCTCAAGAGACCCAGTACTTC. Encoded protein: CASSLARRPQETQYF.

This clonotype was counted a few times. The chain carries TRBV19 and TRBJ1-5; D uncertain. Trimming shortened V by 7 bases and J by 1 base, and 8 bases separated the two germline ends. Germline CDR1 is LNHDA and CDR2 is SQIVND (reference sequence). The CDR3 has 13 residues. The DNA for the CDR3 is TGTGCCAGTAAGGGTTTGAGCAATCAGCCCCAGCATTTT. Protein sequence: CASKGLSNQPQHF. Full variable domain (rest looked up from reference TRBV19 and TRBJ1-5): DGGITQSPKYLFRKEGQNVTLSCEQNLNHDAMYWYRQDPGQGLRLIYYSQIVNDFQKGDIAEGYSVSREKKESFPLTVTSAQKNPTAFYLCASKGLSNQPQHFGDGTRLSIL.

This clonotype was found once. The chain couples TRBV27 to TRBJ1-5; D ambiguous. The V and J ends lost 3 bases and 4 bases respectively, with 10 bases between them. Germline lookup yields CDR1 MNHEY and CDR2 SMNVEV (reference sequence). The CDR3 spans 14 residues. The CDR3 DNA sequence: TGTGCCAGCAGTTTTACTTTGGGTAATCAGCCCCAGCATTTT. Its protein is CASSFTLGNQPQHF.

Of note for this clonotype: A much bigger clone sits one base away, suggesting this may be a read error. The chain is built from TRBV12-3 or TRBV12-4 and TRBJ1-5, with D possibly matching TRBD1 (6 bases). This CDR3 spans 14 amino acids. With 4 bases removed from V and 7 bases from J, the gap between germline ends came to 14 bases. For the CDR3, the DNA is TGTGCCAGCAGTTCCGACAGGAGGGACCAGCCCCAGCATTTT. Translating it yields CASSSDRRDQPQHF.

This chain joins TRBV20-1 and TRBJ2-1; 9 positions match TRBD2. From germline, CDR1 is DFQATT and CDR2 SNEGSKA (reference sequence). The V gene end was trimmed by 1 base and the J gene end by 0 bases; junction bases not matched to a gene: 7. The CDR3 totals 17 residues. The CDR3 bases are TGCAGTGCTAGAGCTCTAGCGGGACTCGTCTCCTACAATGAGCAGTTCTTC. Residues: CSARALAGLVSYNEQFF.

This rearrangement joins TRBV12-3 or TRBV12-4 to TRBJ1-6; D is possibly TRBD1 (6 bases). The CDR3 extends over 14 amino acids. V shed 6 bases and J shed 12 bases, with 18 bases lying between them. Here the CDR3 DNA reads TGTGCCAGCAGCCTCCGAGGGGGTTTTTTACCCCTCCACTTT. This gives the protein CASSLRGGFLPLHF.

This chain connects TRBV28 to TRBJ1-1; D gene ambiguous. The CDR3 length is 14 residues. V gave up 6 bases and J gave up 0 bases, with 11 bases separating them. Germline-derived CDR1 and CDR2 are MDHEN and SYDVKM. The CDR3 here is CASSQHTLNTEAFF. The CDR3 DNA sequence: TGTGCCAGCAGCCAACACACTTTGAACACTGAAGCTTTCTTT. Using reference TRBV28 and TRBJ1-1 for the parts outside the CDR3, the full variable domain is DVKVTQSSRYLVKRTGEKVFLECVQDMDHENMFWYRQDPGLGLRLIYFSYDVKMKEKGDIPEGYSVSREKKERFSLILESASTNQTSMYLCASSQHTLNTEAFFGQGTRLTVV.

This clonotype was seen ten or more times. The rearrangement links TRBV5-1 to TRBJ2-7; D is uncertain. The germline V and J ends were trimmed by 0 bases and 3 bases, with 13 bases remaining between them. This CDR3 region has 15 residues. CDR1 is SGHRS, CDR2 YFSETQ, per germline. CDR3 protein: CASSLAQAGVYEQYF. The CDR3 DNA reads TGCGCCAGCAGCTTGGCCCAGGCTGGAGTCTACGAGCAGTACTTC.

This clonotype was counted a few times. CDR3 protein: CSARRTVSYEQYF. CDR3 coding DNA: TGCAGTGCTAGACGGACGGTCTCCTACGAGCAGTACTTC. V and J are TRBV20-1 and TRBJ2-7, with D hard to call. Trimming left V 2 bases short and J 0 bases short, with 8 bases between. Germline V CDR1 and CDR2: DFQATT, SNEGSKA (reference sequence). The CDR3 length is 13 residues.